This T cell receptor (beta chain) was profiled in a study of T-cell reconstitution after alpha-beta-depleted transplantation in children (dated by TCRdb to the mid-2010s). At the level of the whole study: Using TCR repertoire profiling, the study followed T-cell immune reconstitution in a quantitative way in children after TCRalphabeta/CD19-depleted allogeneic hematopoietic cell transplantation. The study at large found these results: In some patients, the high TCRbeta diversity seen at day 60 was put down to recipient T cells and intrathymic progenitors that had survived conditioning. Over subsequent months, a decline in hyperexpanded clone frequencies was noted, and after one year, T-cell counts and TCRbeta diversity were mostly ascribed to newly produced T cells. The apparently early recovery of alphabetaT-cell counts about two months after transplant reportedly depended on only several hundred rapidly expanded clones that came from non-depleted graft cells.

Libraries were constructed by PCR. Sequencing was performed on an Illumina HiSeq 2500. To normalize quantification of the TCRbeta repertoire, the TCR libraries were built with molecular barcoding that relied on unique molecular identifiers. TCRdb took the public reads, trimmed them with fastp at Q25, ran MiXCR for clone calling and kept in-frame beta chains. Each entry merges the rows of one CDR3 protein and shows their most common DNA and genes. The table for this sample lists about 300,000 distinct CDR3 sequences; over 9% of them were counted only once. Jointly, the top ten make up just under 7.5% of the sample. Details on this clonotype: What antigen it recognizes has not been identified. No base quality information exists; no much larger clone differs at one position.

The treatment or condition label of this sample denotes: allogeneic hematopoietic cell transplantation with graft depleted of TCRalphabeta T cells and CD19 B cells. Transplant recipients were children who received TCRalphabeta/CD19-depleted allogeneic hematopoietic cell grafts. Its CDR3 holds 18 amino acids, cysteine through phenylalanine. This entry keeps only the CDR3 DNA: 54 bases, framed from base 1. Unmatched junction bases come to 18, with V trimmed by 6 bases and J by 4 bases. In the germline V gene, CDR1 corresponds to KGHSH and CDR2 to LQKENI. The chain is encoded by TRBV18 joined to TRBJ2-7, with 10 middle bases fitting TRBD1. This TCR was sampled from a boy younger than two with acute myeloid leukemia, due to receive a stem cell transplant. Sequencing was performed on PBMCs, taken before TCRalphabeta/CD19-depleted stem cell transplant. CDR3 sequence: CASSPGGTGALLTYEQYF. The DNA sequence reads TGTGCCAGCTCCCCAGGTGGGACAGGGGCCCTGCTTACTTACGAGCAGTACTTC.